This T cell receptor beta chain is from a study of T cell responses to AZD1222 COVID-19 vaccine. Some clones are missing from TCRdb's copy, which holds only in-frame ones; the method was immunoSEQ multiplex PCR. The top ten clones hold 35% to 55% of a sample with roughly 100,000 clones, about 91% of them seen once. On this clone: Its antigen is undetermined.

General study results and limits: Spike was spanned by vaccine-associated CD4 TCRs, which were dominant at 160-218 and 743-854.

The CDR3 has 15 residues. The germline CDR1 and CDR2 sequences are LNHDA and SQIVND (reference sequence). With 1 base removed from V and 4 bases from J, the gap between germline ends came to 11 bases. This sequence was found in an adult who received the AZD1222 COVID-19 vaccine. Source: peripheral blood, taken 28 days after the second AZD1222 dose. This chain joins TRBV19 and TRBJ2-1; D unclear. In DNA form, the CDR3 reads TGTGCCAGTAGTATAGGGGTGTTGGATTACAATGAGCAGTTCTTC. It encodes CASSIGVLDYNEQFF.